Listed here are 12 T cell receptor beta chains from one sample, sequenced in a study of T cell clonotyping in hematopoietic cell transplantation. The data were produced by immunoSEQ multiplex PCR, yet TCRdb's version contains in-frame clones alone and is incomplete. In the table there are 75,000 to 95,000 clones, 90% to 96% of which are singletons. Time point given: recipient sample about 28 days before transplant, after cytoreduction. This specimen consisted of peripheral blood mononuclear cells, obtained before stem cell transplant. The receptor source for this set is a woman aged 45-60 years with acute myeloid leukemia. Some clones in this sample may be carry-over from other donors' samples.

V is TRBV7-9 and J is TRBJ2-2, with 7 bases that match TRBD2. Per the germline V gene, CDR1 is SEHNR and CDR2 is FQNEAQ (reference sequence). The CDR3 has 14 amino acids. V shed 6 bases and J 6 bases; nucleotides not matched to a gene: 7. CDR3 amino acids: CASRGGAGSGELFF. CDR3 DNA sequence: TGTGCCAGCAGGGGGGGAGCGGGATCCGGGGAGCTGTTTTTT.

For the CDR3, the DNA is TGCGCCAGCAGCCAACTAAGTTTGGTGAACACCGGGGAGCTGTTTTTT. This translates into CASSQLSLVNTGELFF. The chain recombines TRBV4-1 with TRBJ2-2, with D uncertain. Germline CDR1 is MGHRA and CDR2 is YSYEKL. This CDR3 spans 16 amino acids. Trimming left V 2 bases short and J 1 base short, with 11 bases between.

The V and J genes are TRBV19 and TRBJ1-1; D possibly corresponds to TRBD1 (5 bases). The CDR3 consists of 12 residues. Germline values: CDR1 LNHDA, CDR2 SQIVND (reference sequence). V dropped 7 bases and J dropped 0 bases, with 6 bases sitting between them. CDR3 residues: CASTGMNTEAFF. In DNA form, the CDR3 reads TGTGCCAGTACAGGGATGAACACTGAAGCTTTCTTT. Variable domain in full (rest from reference TRBV19 and TRBJ1-1): DGGITQSPKYLFRKEGQNVTLSCEQNLNHDAMYWYRQDPGQGLRLIYYSQIVNDFQKGDIAEGYSVSREKKESFPLTVTSAQKNPTAFYLCASTGMNTEAFFGQGTRLTVV.

The J gene is TRBJ1-6, the V gene TRBV30, with unresolved D. From germline, CDR1 is GTSNPN and CDR2 SVGIG (reference sequence). This CDR3 comprises 15 residues. Trimming removed 4 bases at V and 9 bases at J, with 19 bases between. CDR3 protein: CAWTRVQAMGSPLHF. Here the CDR3 DNA reads TGTGCCTGGACTCGTGTGCAGGCAATGGGTTCACCCCTCCACTTT.

The V and J genes are TRBV27 and TRBJ2-7; D may be TRBD2 (7 bases). V lost 9 bases and J lost 5, with 23 bases in between. CDR3 length: 15 amino acids. Germline loops: CDR1 MNHEY, CDR2 SMNVEV (reference sequence). CDR3 in amino acids: CARPGARAGAHEQYF. CDR3 in DNA: TGTGCCAGACCAGGGGCGCGTGCGGGAGCCCACGAGCAGTACTTC.

V gene TRBV5-1 combines with J gene TRBJ1-6; 7 nucleotides match TRBD1. This CDR3 comprises 15 residues. Germline V gene sequence: CDR1 SGHRS, CDR2 YFSETQ. Trimming took 4 bases from V and 10 from J; bases not matched to a gene: 11. The chain's CDR3 is CASSQNPGTDSPLHF. The CDR3 DNA reads as TGCGCCAGCAGCCAAAATCCCGGGACAGACTCACCCCTCCACTTT.

J is TRBJ1-5 and V is TRBV6-1, with 10 bases matching TRBD1. V trimming: 4 bases; J trimming: 5 bases; junction bases outside the gene matches: 2. Germline V gene data show CDR1 as MNHNS and CDR2 as SASEGT. The CDR3 totals 14 residues. CDR3 residues: CASSGDRGYQPQHF. In DNA form, the CDR3 reads TGTGCCAGCAGTGGGGACAGGGGCTATCAGCCCCAGCATTTT.

The rearrangement joins TRBV10-3 to TRBJ2-3; D call uncertain. Germline CDR1 and CDR2: ENHRY and SYGVKD. This CDR3 has 13 residues. The V and J ends lost 2 bases and 6 bases respectively, with 9 bases between them. CDR3 residues: CAISETRFDTQYF. CDR3 sequence (DNA): TGTGCCATCAGTGAGACCAGATTCGATACGCAGTATTTT.

The J gene is TRBJ1-5, the V gene TRBV28; D uncertain. Trimming cost V 6 bases and J 7 bases, with 10 bases left between them. Per the germline V gene, CDR1 is MDHEN and CDR2 is SYDVKM. The CDR3 has 12 amino acids. CDR3 loop: CASSPNIQPQHF. The CDR3 DNA follows: TGTGCCAGCAGCCCGAACATCCAGCCCCAGCATTTT.

The J gene is TRBJ1-4, the V gene TRBV5-1, with unresolved D. Germline CDR1 is SGHRS and CDR2 is YFSETQ. V dropped 4 bases and J dropped 1 base, with 11 bases sitting between them. The CDR3 runs to 15 residues. The CDR3 region has the DNA TGCGCCAGCAGCCCCAGGACCGGAACTAATGAAAAACTGTTTTTT. Translated, it gives CASSPRTGTNEKLFF.

This chain links TRBV11-2 with TRBJ1-1; 7 nucleotides match TRBD1. Germline assignment: CDR1 SGHAT and CDR2 FQNNGV. The CDR3 covers 14 residues. V shed 6 bases and J 0 bases; nucleotides not matched to a gene: 4. The CDR3 is CASRVGQMNTEAFF. The DNA for the CDR3 is TGTGCCAGCAGAGTGGGACAGATGAACACTGAAGCTTTCTTT.

The chain couples TRBV9 to TRBJ2-3, with 9 bases fitting TRBD2. This CDR3 spans 17 amino acids. V was clipped by 4 bases and J by 1 base; unmatched bases: 10. Germline CDR1 SGDLS, CDR2 YYNGEE. The CDR3 protein is CASSPWGASGGTDTQYF. As DNA, the CDR3 is TGTGCCAGCAGCCCATGGGGGGCTAGCGGGGGCACAGATACGCAGTATTTT.